What follows are 20 T cell receptor beta chains derived from one specimen sequenced in a study of T cell responses to AZD1222 COVID-19 vaccine. TCRdb's copy holds only in-frame clones and misses some; the assay was immunoSEQ multiplex PCR. Here the sample spans 90,000 to 150,000 clones, roughly 90% being singletons. This material consisted of peripheral blood, taken on day 0 of AZD1222 vaccination. Receptors originate from an adult in good health.

The genes are TRBV5-1 and TRBJ2-2; D call uncertain. Deletions cut 2 bases from V and 1 base from J, with 12 bases between. The CDR3 runs to 16 residues. The germline V gene encodes CDR1 SGHRS and CDR2 YFSETQ. The CDR3 region has the DNA TGCGCCAGCAGCTTACGAACTGGGATGAACACCGGGGAGCTGTTTTTT. Its translation: CASSLRTGMNTGELFF.

This chain joins TRBV2 and TRBJ1-5, with D tentatively TRBD1 (6 bases). This CDR3 has 15 residues. Germline V lookup: CDR1 SNHLY, CDR2 FYNNEI. V dropped 6 bases and J dropped 3 bases, with 15 bases sitting between them. The CDR3 sequence is CASSQARDNNQPQHF. The CDR3 region has the DNA TGTGCCAGCAGCCAGGCAAGGGACAACAATCAGCCCCAGCATTTT.

The rearrangement uses TRBV30 and TRBJ2-5, with D unresolved. Trimming took off 2 bases at V and 1 base at J, with 14 bases between the two ends. CDR3 length: 15 amino acids. Per germline, CDR1 GTSNPN and CDR2 SVGIG (reference sequence). The CDR3 here is CAWSSAHKPQETQYF. CDR3 nucleotides: TGTGCCTGGAGTTCCGCACACAAACCCCAAGAGACCCAGTACTTC.

The V and J genes are TRBV27 and TRBJ1-1; 8 bases line up with TRBD1. The germline CDR1 and CDR2 sequences are MNHEY and SMNVEV (reference sequence). The CDR3 totals 15 residues. V lost 6 bases, J lost 0 bases, and 6 bases stayed unmatched. The CDR3 DNA sequence: TGTGCCAGCAGGGATGACAGGGGCCTGAACACTGAAGCTTTCTTT. It is translated as CASRDDRGLNTEAFF.

This clone came up once. The chain uses TRBV27 and TRBJ1-5; 9 bases fit TRBD1. The CDR3 consists of 16 residues. V lost 8 bases to trimming and J lost 2 bases; unmatched junction nucleotides: 10. Germline V gives CDR1 MNHEY, CDR2 SMNVEV (reference sequence). CDR3: CASRETGGRRNQPQHF. The DNA for the CDR3 is TGTGCCAGCCGGGAGACAGGGGGTCGTCGCAATCAGCCCCAGCATTTT.

The rearrangement uses TRBV25-1 and TRBJ1-2; possibly TRBD1 for D (5 bases). The CDR3 is 13 residues long. V was clipped by 3 bases and J by 2 bases, with 7 bases between them. From germline, CDR1 is MGHDK and CDR2 SYGVNS. CDR3 loop: CASSDWGNYGYTF. The DNA for the CDR3 is TGTGCCAGCAGTGATTGGGGGAACTATGGCTACACCTTC.

The chain recombines TRBV11-2 with TRBJ1-1, with a tentative D call TRBD1 (5 bases). The CDR3 has 15 amino acids. The V end was cut by 2 bases, the J end by 5 bases, with 15 bases between. Germline CDR1 reads SGHAT; CDR2 reads FQNNGV. The DNA of the CDR3 is TGTGCCAGCAGCTTAAATCAGGGAGGGGATACTGAAGCTTTCTTT. Encoded protein: CASSLNQGGDTEAFF.

The V gene is TRBV11-1, the J gene TRBJ1-3; the D is unclear. Trimming took 0 bases from V and 4 from J, leaving 4 bases between them. The germline V gene has CDR1 SGHAT and CDR2 FQDESV (reference sequence). The CDR3 is made up of 13 amino acids. The CDR3 protein is CASSLASGNTIYF. CDR3 coding DNA: TGTGCCAGCAGCTTAGCGTCCGGAAACACCATATATTTT.

The CDR3 DNA sequence: TGTGCCATCAGTGGTTTTGGGCAGAACACTGAAGCTTTCTTT. The encoded protein is CAISGFGQNTEAFF. The chain carries TRBV10-3 and TRBJ1-1; unclear D gene. V dropped 4 bases and J dropped 1 base, with 10 bases sitting between them. This CDR3 spans 14 amino acids. CDR1 ENHRY and CDR2 SYGVKD come from the germline V gene.

The genes are TRBV19 and TRBJ1-6; 7 positions match TRBD1. This CDR3 region has 13 residues. J gave up 9 bases and V 5 bases, and 4 bases lay outside the gene matches. The germline CDR1 and CDR2 sequences are LNHDA and SQIVND (reference sequence). CDR3 protein: CASSPQGGSPLHF. The DNA for the CDR3 is TGTGCCAGTAGTCCCCAGGGGGGTTCACCCCTCCACTTT.

V gene TRBV9 combines with J gene TRBJ1-3; TRBD1 matches at 7 bases. Trimming took 0 bases from V and 0 from J; bases not matched to a gene: 0. This CDR3 is 15 amino acids long. The germline CDR1 and CDR2 sequences are SGDLS and YYNGEE. The CDR3 spells CASSVDRGSGNTIYF. In nucleotides, the CDR3 is TGTGCCAGCAGCGTAGACAGGGGCTCTGGAAACACCATATATTTT.

The chain uses TRBV5-1 and TRBJ2-3; 11 bases match TRBD2. V lost 4 bases to trimming and J lost 3 bases; unmatched junction nucleotides: 4. The germline CDR1 and CDR2 sequences are SGHRS and YFSETQ. The CDR3 totals 15 residues. The CDR3 DNA reads TGCGCCAGCAGCCTTAGCGGGAGGGTAACAGATACGCAGTATTTT. Protein product: CASSLSGRVTDTQYF.

The chain couples TRBV2 to TRBJ2-1, with a tentative D call TRBD2 (5 bases). In germline, CDR1 is SNHLY, CDR2 FYNNEI. The V and J ends lost 3 bases and 0 bases respectively, with 9 bases between them. CDR3 length: 15 residues. DNA of the CDR3: TGTGCCAGCAGTGACGCAGCGGTCTCCTACAATGAGCAGTTCTTC. Residues: CASSDAAVSYNEQFF.

The genes are TRBV19 and TRBJ1-5; 8 bases match TRBD1. CDR3 length: 17 residues. V gave up 8 bases and J gave up 0 bases; unmatched junction bases: 12. Germline V lookup: CDR1 LNHDA, CDR2 SQIVND (reference sequence). In DNA form, the CDR3 reads TGTGCCAGTGCGGACAGGGAGGCTAAATATAGCAATCAGCCCCAGCATTTT. This gives the protein CASADREAKYSNQPQHF.

The CDR3 loop is CASSPDRDYGYTF. Written as DNA, the CDR3 is TGCGCCAGCTCCCCGGACAGGGACTATGGCTACACCTTC. The chain is built from TRBV5-1 and TRBJ1-2; 8 bases are a match to TRBD1. With V trimmed by 7 bases and J by 3 bases, 5 bases remained unmatched. This CDR3 region has 13 residues. CDR1 is SGHRS, CDR2 YFSETQ, per germline.

The chain carries TRBV15 and TRBJ2-7, with 8 bases that match TRBD1. There are 16 residues in the CDR3. J lost 0 bases, V lost 2 bases, and 6 bases had no gene match. Per germline, CDR1 LNHNV and CDR2 YYDKDF (reference sequence). In DNA form, the CDR3 reads TGTGCCACCAGCAGATATCTGGGACAGGACTCCTACGAGCAGTACTTC. Residues: CATSRYLGQDSYEQYF.

The chain joins TRBV7-2 to TRBJ2-1, with 8 bases that match TRBD2. The CDR3 is made up of 15 amino acids. J lost 6 bases, V lost 1 base, and 5 bases had no gene match. Germline CDR1 SGHTA, CDR2 FQGNSA. The CDR3 region is CASSLDSGRRNEQFF. The CDR3 nucleotides read TGTGCCAGCAGCTTAGACAGCGGGAGACGCAATGAGCAGTTCTTC.

V and J are TRBV19 and TRBJ1-1; D is possibly TRBD1 (5 bases). Germline lookup yields CDR1 LNHDA and CDR2 SQIVND (reference sequence). The CDR3 contains 15 residues. V was cut by 1 base and J by 4 bases, with 13 bases left in between. CDR3 DNA: TGTGCCAGTAGTATAGGCGGGGGAGGTGGCACTGAAGCTTTCTTT. This gives the protein CASSIGGGGGTEAFF. Full variable domain (missing parts from reference TRBV19 and TRBJ1-1): DGGITQSPKYLFRKEGQNVTLSCEQNLNHDAMYWYRQDPGQGLRLIYYSQIVNDFQKGDIAEGYSVSREKKESFPLTVTSAQKNPTAFYLCASSIGGGGGTEAFFGQGTRLTVV.

This sequence joins TRBV27 and TRBJ2-5; a weak D match, TRBD1 (5 bases). The CDR3 is 13 amino acids. V shed 8 bases and J shed 7 bases, with 17 bases lying between them. Germline CDR1 and CDR2: MNHEY and SMNVEV (reference sequence). CDR3 sequence (DNA): TGTGCCAGCTCCTGGGGCGGATTAGGGACCCAGTACTTC. It translates to CASSWGGLGTQYF.

The chain couples TRBV20-1 to TRBJ2-7, with D tentatively TRBD2 (6 bases). The CDR3 loop spans 17 amino acids. Trimming pared 3 bases from V and 3 bases from J, leaving 24 bases between. Germline assignment: CDR1 DFQATT and CDR2 SNEGSKA (reference sequence). The CDR3 DNA follows: TGCAGTGCTAGTAGGACCGAGGGGAGCGGGCTCTACTACGAGCAGTACTTC. It is translated as CSASRTEGSGLYYEQYF.